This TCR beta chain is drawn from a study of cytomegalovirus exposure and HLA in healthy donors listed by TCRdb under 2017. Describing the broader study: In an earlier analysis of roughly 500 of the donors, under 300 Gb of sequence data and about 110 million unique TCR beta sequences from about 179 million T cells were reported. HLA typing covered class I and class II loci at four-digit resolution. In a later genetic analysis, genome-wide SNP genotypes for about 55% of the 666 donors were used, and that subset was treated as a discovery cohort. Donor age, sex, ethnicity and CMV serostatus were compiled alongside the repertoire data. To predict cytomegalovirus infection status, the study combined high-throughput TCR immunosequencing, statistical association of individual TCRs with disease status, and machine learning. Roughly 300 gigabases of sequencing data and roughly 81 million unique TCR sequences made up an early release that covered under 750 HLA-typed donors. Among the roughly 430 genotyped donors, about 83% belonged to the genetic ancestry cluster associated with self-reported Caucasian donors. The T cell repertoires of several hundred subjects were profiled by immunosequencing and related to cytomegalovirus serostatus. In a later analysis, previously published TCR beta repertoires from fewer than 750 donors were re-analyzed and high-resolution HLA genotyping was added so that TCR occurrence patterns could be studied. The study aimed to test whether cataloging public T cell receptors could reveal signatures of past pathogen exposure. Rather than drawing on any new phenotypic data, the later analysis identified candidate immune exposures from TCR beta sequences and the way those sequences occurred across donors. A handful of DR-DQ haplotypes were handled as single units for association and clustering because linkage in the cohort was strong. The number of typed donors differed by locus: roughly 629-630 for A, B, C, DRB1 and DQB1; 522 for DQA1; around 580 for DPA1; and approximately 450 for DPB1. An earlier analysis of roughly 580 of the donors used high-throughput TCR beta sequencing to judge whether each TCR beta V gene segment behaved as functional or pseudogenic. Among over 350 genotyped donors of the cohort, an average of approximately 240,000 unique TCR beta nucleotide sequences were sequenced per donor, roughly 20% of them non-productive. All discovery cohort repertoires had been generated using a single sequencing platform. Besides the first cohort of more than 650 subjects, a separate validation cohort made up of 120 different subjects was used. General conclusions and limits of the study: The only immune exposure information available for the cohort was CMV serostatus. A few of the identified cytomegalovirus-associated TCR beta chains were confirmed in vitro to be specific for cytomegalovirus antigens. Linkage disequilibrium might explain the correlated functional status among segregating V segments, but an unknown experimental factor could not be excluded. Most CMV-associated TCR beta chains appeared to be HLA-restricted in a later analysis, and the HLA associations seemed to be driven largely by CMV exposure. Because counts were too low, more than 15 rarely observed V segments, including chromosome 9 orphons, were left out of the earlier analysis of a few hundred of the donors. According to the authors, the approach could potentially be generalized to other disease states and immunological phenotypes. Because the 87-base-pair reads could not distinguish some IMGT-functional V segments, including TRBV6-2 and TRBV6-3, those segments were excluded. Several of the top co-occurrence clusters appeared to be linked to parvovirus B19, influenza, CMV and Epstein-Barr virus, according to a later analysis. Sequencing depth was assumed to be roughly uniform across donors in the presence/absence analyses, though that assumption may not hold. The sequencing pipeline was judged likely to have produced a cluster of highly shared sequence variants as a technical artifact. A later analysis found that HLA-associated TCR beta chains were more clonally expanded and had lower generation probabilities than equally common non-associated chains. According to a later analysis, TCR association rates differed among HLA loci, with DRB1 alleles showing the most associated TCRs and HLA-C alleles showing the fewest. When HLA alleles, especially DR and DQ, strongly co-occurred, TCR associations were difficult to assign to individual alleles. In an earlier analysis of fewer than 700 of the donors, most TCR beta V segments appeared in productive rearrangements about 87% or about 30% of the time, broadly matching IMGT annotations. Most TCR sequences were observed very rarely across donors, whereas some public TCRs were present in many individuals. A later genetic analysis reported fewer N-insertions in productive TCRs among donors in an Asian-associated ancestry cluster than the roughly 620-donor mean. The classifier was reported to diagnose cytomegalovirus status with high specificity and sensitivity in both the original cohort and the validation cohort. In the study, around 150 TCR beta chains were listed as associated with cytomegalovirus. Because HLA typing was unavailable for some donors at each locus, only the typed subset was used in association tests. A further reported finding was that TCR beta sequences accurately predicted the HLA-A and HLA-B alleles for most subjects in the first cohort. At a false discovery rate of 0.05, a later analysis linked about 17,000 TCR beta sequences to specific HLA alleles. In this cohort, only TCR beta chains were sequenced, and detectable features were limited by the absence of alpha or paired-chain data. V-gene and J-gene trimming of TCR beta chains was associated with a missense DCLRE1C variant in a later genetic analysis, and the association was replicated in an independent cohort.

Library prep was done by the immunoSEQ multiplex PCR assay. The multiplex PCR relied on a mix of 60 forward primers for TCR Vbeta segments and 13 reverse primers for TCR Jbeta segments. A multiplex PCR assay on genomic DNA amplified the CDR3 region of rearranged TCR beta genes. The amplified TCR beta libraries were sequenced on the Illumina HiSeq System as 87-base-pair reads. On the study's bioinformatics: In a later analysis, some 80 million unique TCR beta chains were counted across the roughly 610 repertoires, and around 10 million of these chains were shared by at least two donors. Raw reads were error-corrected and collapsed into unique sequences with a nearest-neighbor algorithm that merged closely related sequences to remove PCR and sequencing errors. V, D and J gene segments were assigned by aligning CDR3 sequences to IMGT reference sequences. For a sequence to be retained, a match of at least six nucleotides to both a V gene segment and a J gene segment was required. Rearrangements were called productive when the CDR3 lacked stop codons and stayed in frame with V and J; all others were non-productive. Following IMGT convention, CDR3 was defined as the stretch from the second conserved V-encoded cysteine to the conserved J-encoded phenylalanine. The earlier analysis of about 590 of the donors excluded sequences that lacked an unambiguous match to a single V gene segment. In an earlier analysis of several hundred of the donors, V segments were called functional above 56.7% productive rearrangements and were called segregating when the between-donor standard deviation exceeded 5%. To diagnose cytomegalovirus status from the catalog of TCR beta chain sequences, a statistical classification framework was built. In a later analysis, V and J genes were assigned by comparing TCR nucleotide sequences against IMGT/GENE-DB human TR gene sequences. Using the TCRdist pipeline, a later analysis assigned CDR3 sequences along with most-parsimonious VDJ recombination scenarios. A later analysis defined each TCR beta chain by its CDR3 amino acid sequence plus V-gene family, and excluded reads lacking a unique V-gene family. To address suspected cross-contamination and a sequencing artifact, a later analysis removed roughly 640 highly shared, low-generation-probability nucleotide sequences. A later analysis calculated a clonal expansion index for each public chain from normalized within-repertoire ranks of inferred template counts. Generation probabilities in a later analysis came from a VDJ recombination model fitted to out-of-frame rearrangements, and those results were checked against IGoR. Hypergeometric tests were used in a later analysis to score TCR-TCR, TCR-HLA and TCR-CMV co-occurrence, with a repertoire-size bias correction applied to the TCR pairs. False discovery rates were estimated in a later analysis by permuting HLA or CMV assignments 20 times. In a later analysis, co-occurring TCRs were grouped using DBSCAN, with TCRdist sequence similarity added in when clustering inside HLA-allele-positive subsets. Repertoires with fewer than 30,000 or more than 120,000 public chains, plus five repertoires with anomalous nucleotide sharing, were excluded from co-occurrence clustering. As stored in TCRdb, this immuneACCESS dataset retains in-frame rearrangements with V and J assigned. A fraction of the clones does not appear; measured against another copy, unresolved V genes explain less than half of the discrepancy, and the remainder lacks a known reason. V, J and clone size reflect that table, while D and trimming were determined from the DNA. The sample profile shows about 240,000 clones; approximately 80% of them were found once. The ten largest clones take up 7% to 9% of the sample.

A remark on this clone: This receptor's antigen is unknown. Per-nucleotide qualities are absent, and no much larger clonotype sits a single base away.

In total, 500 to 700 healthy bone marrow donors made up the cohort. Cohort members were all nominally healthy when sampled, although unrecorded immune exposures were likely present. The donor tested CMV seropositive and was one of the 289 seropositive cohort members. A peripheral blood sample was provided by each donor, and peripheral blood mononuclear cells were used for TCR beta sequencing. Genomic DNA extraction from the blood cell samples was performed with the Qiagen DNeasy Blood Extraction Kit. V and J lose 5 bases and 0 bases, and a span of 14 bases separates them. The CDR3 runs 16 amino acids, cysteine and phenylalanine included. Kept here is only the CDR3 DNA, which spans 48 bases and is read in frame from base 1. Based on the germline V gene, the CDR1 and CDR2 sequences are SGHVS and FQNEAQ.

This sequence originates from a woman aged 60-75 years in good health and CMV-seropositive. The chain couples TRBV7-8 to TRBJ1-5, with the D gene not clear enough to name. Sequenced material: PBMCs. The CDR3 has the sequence CASSHQRAHSNQPQHF. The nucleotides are TGTGCCAGCAGCCATCAGCGAGCACATAGCAATCAGCCCCAGCATTTT.